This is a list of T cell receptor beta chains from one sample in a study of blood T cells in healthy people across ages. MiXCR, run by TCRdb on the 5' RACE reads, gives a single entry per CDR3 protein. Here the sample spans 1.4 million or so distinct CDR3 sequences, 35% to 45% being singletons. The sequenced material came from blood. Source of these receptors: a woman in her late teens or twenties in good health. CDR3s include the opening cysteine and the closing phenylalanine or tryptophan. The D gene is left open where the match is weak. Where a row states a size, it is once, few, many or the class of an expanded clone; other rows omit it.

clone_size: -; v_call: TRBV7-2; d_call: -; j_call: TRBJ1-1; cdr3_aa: CASSTDTLNTEAFF; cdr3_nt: TGTGCCAGCAGCACAGACACCCTGAACACTGAAGCTTTCTTT
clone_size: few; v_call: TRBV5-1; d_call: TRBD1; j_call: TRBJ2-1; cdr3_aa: CASSSPRGTGYNEQFF; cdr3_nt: TGCGCCAGCAGCTCCCCTAGGGGGACAGGCTACAATGAGCAGTTCTTC
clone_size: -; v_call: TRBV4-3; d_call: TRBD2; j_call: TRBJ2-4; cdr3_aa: CASSQDPEGGLAGVAKNIQYF; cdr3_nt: TGCGCCAGCAGCCAAGATCCCGAGGGAGGACTAGCGGGGGTAGCCAAAAACATTCAGTACTTC
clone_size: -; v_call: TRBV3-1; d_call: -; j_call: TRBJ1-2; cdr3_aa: CASSPFSAWDGYTF; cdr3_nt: TGTGCCAGCAGCCCCTTTTCCGCCTGGGATGGCTACACCTTC
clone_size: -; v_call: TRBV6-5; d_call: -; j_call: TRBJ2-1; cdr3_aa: CASSYEPHSYNEQFF; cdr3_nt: TGTGCCAGCAGTTACGAGCCGCACTCCTACAATGAGCAGTTCTTC
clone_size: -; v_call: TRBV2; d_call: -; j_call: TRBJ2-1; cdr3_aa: CASTPGAASSLEQFF; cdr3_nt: TGTGCCAGCACCCCAGGGGCCGCAAGTTCTCTTGAGCAGTTCTTC
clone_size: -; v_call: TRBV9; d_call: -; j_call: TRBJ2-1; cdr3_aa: CASSGQMLSYNEQFF; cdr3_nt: TGTGCCAGCAGCGGACAGATGCTCTCCTACAATGAGCAGTTCTTC
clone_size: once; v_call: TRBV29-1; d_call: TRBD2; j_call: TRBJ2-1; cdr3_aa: CSVARLAGARSSNEQFF; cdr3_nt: TGCAGCGTTGCTAGACTAGCGGGAGCAAGAAGCTCCAATGAGCAGTTCTTC
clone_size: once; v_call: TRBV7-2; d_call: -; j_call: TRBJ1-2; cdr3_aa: CASSFGGLDYGYTF; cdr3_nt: TGTGCCAGCAGCTTTGGGGGCCTGGACTATGGCTACACCTTC
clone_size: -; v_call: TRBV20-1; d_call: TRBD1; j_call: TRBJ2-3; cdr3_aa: CSAVRTGRTDTQYF; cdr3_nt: TGCAGTGCGGTGAGGACAGGGCGCACAGATACGCAGTATTTT
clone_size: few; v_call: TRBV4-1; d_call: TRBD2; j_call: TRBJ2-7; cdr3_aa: CASSQASSGMGSYEQYF; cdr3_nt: TGCGCCAGCAGCCAAGCGTCTAGCGGGATGGGGTCCTACGAGCAGTACTTC
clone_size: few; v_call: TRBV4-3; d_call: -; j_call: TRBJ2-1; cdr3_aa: CASSQAKLYNEQFF; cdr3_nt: TGCGCCAGCAGCCAAGCCAAGTTATACAATGAGCAGTTCTTC
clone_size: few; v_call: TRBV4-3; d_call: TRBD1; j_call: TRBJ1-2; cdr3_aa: CASSQGVTGQGDYGYTF; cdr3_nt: TGCGCCAGCAGCCAAGGTGTAACAGGACAGGGGGATTATGGCTACACCTTC
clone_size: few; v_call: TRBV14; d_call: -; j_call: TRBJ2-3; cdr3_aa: CASSQGQPGPPQYF; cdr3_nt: TGTGCCAGCAGCCAAGGCCAGCCGGGCCCTCCGCAGTATTTT
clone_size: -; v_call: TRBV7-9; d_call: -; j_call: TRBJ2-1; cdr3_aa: CASSLAWWGRNEQFF; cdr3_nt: TGTGCCAGCAGCTTAGCGTGGTGGGGACGCAATGAGCAGTTCTTC
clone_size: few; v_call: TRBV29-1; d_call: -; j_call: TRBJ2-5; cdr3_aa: CSVDSASQETQYF; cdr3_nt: TGCAGCGTTGACAGCGCAAGCCAAGAGACCCAGTACTTC
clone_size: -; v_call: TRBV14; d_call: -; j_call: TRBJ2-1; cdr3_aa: CASSQRDHYNEQFF; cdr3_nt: TGTGCCAGCAGCCAGAGGGACCATTACAATGAGCAGTTCTTC
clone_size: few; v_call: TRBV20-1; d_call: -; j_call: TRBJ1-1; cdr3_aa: CSARPAGTLNTEAFF; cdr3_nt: TGCAGTGCTAGACCGGCAGGTACACTGAACACTGAAGCTTTCTTT
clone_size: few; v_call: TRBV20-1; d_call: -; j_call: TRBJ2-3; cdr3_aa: CSAREPSRFADTQYF; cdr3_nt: TGCAGTGCTAGAGAACCTAGCAGGTTCGCAGATACGCAGTATTTT
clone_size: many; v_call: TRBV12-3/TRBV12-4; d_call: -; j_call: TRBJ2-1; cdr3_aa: CASSPKGGYNEQFF; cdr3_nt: TGTGCCAGCAGCCCCAAAGGCGGATACAATGAGCAGTTCTTC
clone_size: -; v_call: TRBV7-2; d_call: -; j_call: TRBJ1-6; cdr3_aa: CASSNRGEHLLTLHF; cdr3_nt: TGTGCCAGCAGCAACCGAGGGGAACATTTGTTAACCCTCCACTTT
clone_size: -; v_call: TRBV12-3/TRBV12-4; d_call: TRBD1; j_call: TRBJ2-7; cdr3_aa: CASRTWTGASEQYF; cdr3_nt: TGTGCCAGCAGAACCTGGACAGGGGCCTCCGAGCAGTACTTC
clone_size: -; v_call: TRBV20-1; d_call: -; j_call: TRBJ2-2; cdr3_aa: CSASNRDKATGELFF; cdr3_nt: TGCAGTGCTAGCAACCGGGACAAAGCCACCGGGGAGCTGTTTTTT
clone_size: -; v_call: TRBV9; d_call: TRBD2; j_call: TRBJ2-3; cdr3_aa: CASSALAGNTQYF; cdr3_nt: TGTGCCAGCAGCGCTCTAGCGGGGAATACGCAGTATTTT
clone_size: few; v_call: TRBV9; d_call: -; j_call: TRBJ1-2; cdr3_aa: CASSVAPNSWGANYGYTF; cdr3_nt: TGTGCCAGCAGCGTAGCACCAAACTCCTGGGGCGCTAACTATGGCTACACCTTC
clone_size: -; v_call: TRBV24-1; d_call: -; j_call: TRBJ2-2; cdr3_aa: CATSEGSGPTGELFF; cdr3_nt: TGTGCCACCAGTGAAGGGTCAGGGCCCACCGGGGAGCTGTTTTTT